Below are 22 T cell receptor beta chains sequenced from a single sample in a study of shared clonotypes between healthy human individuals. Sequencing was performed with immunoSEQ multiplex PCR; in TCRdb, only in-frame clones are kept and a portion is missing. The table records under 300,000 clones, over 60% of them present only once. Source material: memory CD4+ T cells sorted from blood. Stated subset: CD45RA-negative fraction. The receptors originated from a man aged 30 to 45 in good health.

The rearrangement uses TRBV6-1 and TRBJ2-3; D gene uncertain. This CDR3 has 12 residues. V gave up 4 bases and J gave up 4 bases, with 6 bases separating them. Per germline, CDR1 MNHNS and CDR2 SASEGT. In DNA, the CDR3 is TGTGCCAGCAGTGCCGCGGCAGATACGCAGTATTTT. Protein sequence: CASSAAADTQYF.

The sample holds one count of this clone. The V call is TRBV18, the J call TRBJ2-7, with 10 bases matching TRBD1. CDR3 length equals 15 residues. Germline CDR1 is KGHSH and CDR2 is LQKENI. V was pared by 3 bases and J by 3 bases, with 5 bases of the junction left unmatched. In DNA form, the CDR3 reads TGTGCCAGCTCACCGGGACAGGGGACTTTCTACGAGCAGTACTTC. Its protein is CASSPGQGTFYEQYF. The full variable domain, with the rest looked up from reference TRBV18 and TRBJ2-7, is NAGVMQNPRHLVRRRGQEARLRCSPMKGHSHVYWYRQLPEEGLKFMVYLQKENIIDESGMPKERFSAEFPKEGPSILRIQQVVRGDSAAYFCASSPGQGTFYEQYFGPGTRLTVT.

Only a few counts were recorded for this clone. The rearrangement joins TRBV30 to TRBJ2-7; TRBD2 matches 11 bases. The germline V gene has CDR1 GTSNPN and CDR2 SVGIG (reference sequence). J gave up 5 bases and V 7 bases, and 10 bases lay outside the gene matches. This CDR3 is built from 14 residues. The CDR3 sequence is CASSTSGILHEQYF. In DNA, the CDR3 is TGTGCCTCCTCGACTAGCGGGATCCTCCACGAGCAGTACTTC.

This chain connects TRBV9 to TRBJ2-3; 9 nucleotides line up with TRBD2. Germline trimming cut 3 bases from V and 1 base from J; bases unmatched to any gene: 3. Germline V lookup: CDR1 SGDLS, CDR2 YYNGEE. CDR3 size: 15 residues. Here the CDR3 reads CASSARLAGTDTQYF. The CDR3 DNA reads TGTGCCAGCAGCGCCAGACTAGCGGGCACAGATACGCAGTATTTT.

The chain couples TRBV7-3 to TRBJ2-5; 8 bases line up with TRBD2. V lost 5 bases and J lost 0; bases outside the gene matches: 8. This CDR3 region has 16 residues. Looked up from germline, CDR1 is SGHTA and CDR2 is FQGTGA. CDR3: CASSEHGRGYQETQYF. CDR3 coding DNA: TGTGCCAGCAGCGAGCACGGGAGGGGGTACCAAGAGACCCAGTACTTC.

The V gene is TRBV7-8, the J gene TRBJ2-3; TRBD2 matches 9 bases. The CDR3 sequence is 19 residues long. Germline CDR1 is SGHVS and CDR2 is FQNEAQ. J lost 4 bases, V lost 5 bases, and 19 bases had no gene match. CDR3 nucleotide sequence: TGTGCCAGCAGCCCCTTGGTGGGAGTAGCGGGAGCGTCTGCAGATACGCAGTATTTT. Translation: CASSPLVGVAGASADTQYF. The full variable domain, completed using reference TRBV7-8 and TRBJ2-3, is GAGVSQSPRYKVAKRGQDVALRCDPISGHVSLFWYQQALGQGPEFLTYFQNEAQLDKSGLPSDRFFAERPEGSVSTLKIQRTQQEDSAVYLCASSPLVGVAGASADTQYFGPGTRLTVL.

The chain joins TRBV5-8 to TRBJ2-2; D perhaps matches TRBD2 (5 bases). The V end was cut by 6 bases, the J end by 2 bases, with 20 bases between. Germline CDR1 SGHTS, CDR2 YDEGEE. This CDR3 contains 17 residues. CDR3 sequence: CASTSGSLFGNTGELFF. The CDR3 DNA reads TGTGCCAGCACGAGCGGTTCCTTATTCGGCAACACCGGGGAGCTGTTTTTT. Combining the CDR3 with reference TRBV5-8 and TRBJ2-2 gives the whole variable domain EAGVTQSPTHLIKTRGQQATLRCSPISGHTSVYWYQQALGLGLQFLLWYDEGEERNRGNFPPRFSGRQFPNYSSELNVNALELEDSALYLCASTSGSLFGNTGELFFGEGSRLTVL.

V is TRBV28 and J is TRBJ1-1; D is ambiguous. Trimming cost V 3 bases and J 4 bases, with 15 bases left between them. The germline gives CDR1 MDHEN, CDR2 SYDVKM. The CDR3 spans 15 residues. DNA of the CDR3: TGTGCCAGCAGTTTGCCAGCGGCGGTAGGCACTGAAGCTTTCTTT. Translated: CASSLPAAVGTEAFF.

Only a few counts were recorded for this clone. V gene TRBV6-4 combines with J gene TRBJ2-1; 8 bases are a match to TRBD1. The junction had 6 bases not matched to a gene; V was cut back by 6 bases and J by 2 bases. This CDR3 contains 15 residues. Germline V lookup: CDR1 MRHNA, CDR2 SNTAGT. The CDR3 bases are TGTGCCAGCAGAAATAGGACAGGGCCCTACAATGAGCAGTTCTTC. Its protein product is CASRNRTGPYNEQFF.

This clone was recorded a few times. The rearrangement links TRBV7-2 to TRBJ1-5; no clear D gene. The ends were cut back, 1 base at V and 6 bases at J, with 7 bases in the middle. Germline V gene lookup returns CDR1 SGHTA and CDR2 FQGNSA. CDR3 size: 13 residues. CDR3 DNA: TGTGCCAGCAGCTTAGTATCCAGTCAGCCCCAGCATTTT. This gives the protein CASSLVSSQPQHF.

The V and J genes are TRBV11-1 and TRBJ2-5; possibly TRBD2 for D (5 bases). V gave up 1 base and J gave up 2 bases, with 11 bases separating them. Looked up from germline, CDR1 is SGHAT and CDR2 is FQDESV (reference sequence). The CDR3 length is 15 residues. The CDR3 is CASSLGTGRQETQYF. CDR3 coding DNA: TGTGCCAGCAGCTTAGGGACGGGAAGGCAAGAGACCCAGTACTTC.

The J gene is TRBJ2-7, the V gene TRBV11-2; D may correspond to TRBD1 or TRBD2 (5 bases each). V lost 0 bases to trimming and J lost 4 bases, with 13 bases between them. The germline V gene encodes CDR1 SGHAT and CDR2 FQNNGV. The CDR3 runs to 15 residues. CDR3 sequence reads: CASSLDRVGTYEQYF. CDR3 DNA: TGTGCCAGCAGCTTAGATCGGGTCGGGACGTACGAGCAGTACTTC.

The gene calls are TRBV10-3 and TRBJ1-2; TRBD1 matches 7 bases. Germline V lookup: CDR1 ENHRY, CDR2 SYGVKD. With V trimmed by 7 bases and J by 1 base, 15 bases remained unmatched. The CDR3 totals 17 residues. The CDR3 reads CAITTGEDRSNNYGYTF. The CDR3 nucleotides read TGTGCCATCACCACAGGGGAAGACCGATCTAATAACTATGGCTACACCTTC.

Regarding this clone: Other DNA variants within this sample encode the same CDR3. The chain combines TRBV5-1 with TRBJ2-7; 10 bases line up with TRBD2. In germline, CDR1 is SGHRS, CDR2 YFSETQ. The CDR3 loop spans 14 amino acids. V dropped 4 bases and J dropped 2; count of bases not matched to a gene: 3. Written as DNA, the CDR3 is TGCGCCAGCAGCGCAACTAGCGGGGCCTACGAGCAGTACTTC. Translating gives CASSATSGAYEQYF. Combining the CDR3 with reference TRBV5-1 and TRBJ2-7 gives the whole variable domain KAGVTQTPRYLIKTRGQQVTLSCSPISGHRSVSWYQQTPGQGLQFLFEYFSETQRNKGNFPGRFSGRQFSNSRSEMNVSTLELGDSALYLCASSATSGAYEQYFGPGTRLTVT.

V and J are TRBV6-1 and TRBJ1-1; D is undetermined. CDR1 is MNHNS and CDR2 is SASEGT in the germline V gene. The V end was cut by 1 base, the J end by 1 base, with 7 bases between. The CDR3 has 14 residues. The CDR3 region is CASSEVATNTEAFF. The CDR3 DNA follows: TGTGCCAGCAGTGAAGTGGCAACGAACACTGAAGCTTTCTTT.

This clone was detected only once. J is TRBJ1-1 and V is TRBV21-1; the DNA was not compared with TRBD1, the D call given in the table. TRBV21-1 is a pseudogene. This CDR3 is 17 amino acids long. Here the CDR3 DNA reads TGTGCCAGCAGCAAAGTGCCAGGGGGCATAGTGAACACTGAAGCTTTCTTT. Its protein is CASSKVPGGIVNTEAFF.

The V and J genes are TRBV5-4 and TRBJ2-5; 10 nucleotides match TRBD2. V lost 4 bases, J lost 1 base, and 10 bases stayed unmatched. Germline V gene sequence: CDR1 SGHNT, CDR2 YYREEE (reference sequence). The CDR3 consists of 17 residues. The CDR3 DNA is TGTGCCAGCAGCGCGGGATTAGCGGGGGGCGGCCAAGAGACCCAGTACTTC. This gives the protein CASSAGLAGGGQETQYF.

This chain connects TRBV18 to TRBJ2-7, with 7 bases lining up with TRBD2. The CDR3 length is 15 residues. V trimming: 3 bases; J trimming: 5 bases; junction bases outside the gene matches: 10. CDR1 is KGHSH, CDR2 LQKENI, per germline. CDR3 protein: CASSPEAGALDEQYF. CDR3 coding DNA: TGTGCCAGCTCACCCGAGGCGGGAGCCTTGGACGAGCAGTACTTC. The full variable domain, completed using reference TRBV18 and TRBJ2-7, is NAGVMQNPRHLVRRRGQEARLRCSPMKGHSHVYWYRQLPEEGLKFMVYLQKENIIDESGMPKERFSAEFPKEGPSILRIQQVVRGDSAAYFCASSPEAGALDEQYFGPGTRLTVT.

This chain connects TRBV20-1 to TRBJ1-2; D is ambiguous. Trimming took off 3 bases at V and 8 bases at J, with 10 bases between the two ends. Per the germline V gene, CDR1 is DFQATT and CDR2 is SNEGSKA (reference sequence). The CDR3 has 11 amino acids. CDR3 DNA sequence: TGCAGTGCTAGGGGGTCGTGGGGCTACACCTTC. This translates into CSARGSWGYTF.

For the CDR3, the DNA is TGTGCCAGCAGTGAAACGGGCAGGGGGAATGAAAAACTGTTTTTT. Translating gives CASSETGRGNEKLFF. This rearrangement joins TRBV6-1 to TRBJ1-4; 7 nucleotides match TRBD1. In germline, CDR1 is MNHNS, CDR2 SASEGT. J gave up 5 bases and V 2 bases, and 5 bases lay outside the gene matches. CDR3 length equals 15 residues.

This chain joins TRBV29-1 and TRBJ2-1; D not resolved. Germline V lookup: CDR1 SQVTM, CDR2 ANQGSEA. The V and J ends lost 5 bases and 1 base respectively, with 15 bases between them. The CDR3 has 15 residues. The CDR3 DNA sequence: TGCAGCGTTCATATAGGGCAGGTGTCCTACAATGAGCAGTTCTTC. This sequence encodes CSVHIGQVSYNEQFF.

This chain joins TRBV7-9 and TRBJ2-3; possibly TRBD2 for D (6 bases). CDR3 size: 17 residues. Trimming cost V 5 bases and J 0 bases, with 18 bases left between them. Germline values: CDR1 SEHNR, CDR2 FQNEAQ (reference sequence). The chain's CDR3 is CASSPPAGLTSTDTQYF. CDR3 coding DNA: TGTGCCAGCAGCCCGCCTGCGGGACTTACTAGCACAGATACGCAGTATTTT.